Listed below are T cell receptor beta chains from one sample, sequenced in a study of T-cell memory formation after mild COVID-19. TCRdb processed the 5' RACE reads anew with MiXCR; each CDR3 protein has one entry. The table includes over 350,000 distinct CDR3 sequences, 20% to 30% detected once. The specimen sequenced was PBMCs or a T cell subset sorted from them (not recorded which). These receptors all stem from an adult woman who had mild COVID-19 (a few samples of this study predate the infection). Cell type and time point are not known. CDR3s include the opening cysteine and the closing phenylalanine or tryptophan. Each record gives: J gene, D gene, V gene, clone size, CDR3 DNA, CDR3 protein. D genes are given only for firm matches. Clone size is stated in some rows and not others, as once, few, many or a class when expanded.

TRBJ2-6	NA	TRBV3-1	once	TGTGCCAGCAGCCCAGACAGCTCTGGGGCCAACGTCCTGACTTTC	CASSPDSSGANVLTF
TRBJ2-3	TRBD2	TRBV12-3/TRBV12-4	NA	TGTGCCAGCCAGTTAGCGGGACCCACAGATACGCAGTATTTT	CASQLAGPTDTQYF
TRBJ2-1	NA	TRBV29-1	NA	TGCAGCGTTGAAGGGGCAGTATACAATGAGCAGTTCTTC	CSVEGAVYNEQFF
TRBJ2-7	NA	TRBV7-2	many	TGTGCCAGCAGCTTCACTGACGGGGCGTACGAGCAGTACTTC	CASSFTDGAYEQYF
TRBJ1-1	TRBD1	TRBV5-4	few	TGTGCCAGCAGCTTAGAGACAGGGAGGAACACTGAAGCTTTCTTT	CASSLETGRNTEAFF
TRBJ2-1	TRBD2	TRBV4-2	NA	TGTGCCAGCAGCCAAGACTTTGCGGGAGGGCTGTTCTTC	CASSQDFAGGLFF
TRBJ1-4	TRBD1	TRBV6-2/TRBV6-3	NA	TGTGCCAGCAGGAGGACAGGGACGAATGAAAAACTGTTTTTT	CASRRTGTNEKLFF
TRBJ2-3	NA	TRBV30	NA	TGTGCCTGTCCCCGGAAGGGTAGCACAGATACGCAGTATTTT	CACPRKGSTDTQYF
TRBJ2-1	NA	TRBV24-1	NA	TGTGCCACCAGTGATGCAGGGTCGACGAATTACAATGAGCAGTTCTTC	CATSDAGSTNYNEQFF
TRBJ2-5	TRBD2	TRBV3-1	few	TGTGCCAGCAGCCCGACTAGCGGATACCAAGAGACCCAGTACTTC	CASSPTSGYQETQYF
TRBJ1-1	NA	TRBV12-3/TRBV12-4	few	TGTGCCAGCAGTTCGCCCGGGGCGGGGGGAGCTTTCTTT	CASSSPGAGGAFF
TRBJ1-6	NA	TRBV11-2	NA	TGTGCCAGCAGCTTAGAGTCGGGGGCAAATTCACCCCTCCACTTT	CASSLESGANSPLHF
TRBJ2-1	TRBD2	TRBV20-1	NA	TGCAGTGCTCCCGGCTTTGGGACTAGCGGGGACAATGAGCAGTTCTTC	CSAPGFGTSGDNEQFF
TRBJ1-1	NA	TRBV14	NA	TGTGCCAGCAGCCAACCGTTTGGGGGGCCCTTATCTGAAGCTTTCTTT	CASSQPFGGPLSEAFF
TRBJ2-7	NA	TRBV10-3	NA	TGTGCCATCAACCCGGGTGGGAGCTACGAGCAGTACTTC	CAINPGGSYEQYF
TRBJ2-1	NA	TRBV4-2	NA	TGTGCCAGCAGCCAAGATTTGCTGAGCTCCTACAATGAGCAGTTCTTC	CASSQDLLSSYNEQFF
TRBJ1-2	NA	TRBV12-3/TRBV12-4	NA	TGTGCCAGCAGTTTCGGGGTCCTCAGCTATGGCTACACCTTC	CASSFGVLSYGYTF
TRBJ2-7	NA	TRBV18	few	TGTGCCAGCTCACCACCTACAGCGTACGAGCAGTACTTC	CASSPPTAYEQYF
TRBJ2-1	NA	TRBV7-8	NA	TGTGCCAGCAGCCCTAGCAGGCAAGTAGGTTACAATGAGCAGTTCTTC	CASSPSRQVGYNEQFF
TRBJ2-5	TRBD1	TRBV24-1	few	TGTGCCACCAGTGATCCAGCGACAGGGGCAGAGACCCAGTACTTC	CATSDPATGAETQYF
TRBJ2-7	TRBD1	TRBV4-1	NA	TGCGCCAGCAGCCAGGAACCGGGACAGGGGGACTACGAGCAGTACTTC	CASSQEPGQGDYEQYF
TRBJ1-2	NA	TRBV7-2	few	TGTGCCAGCAGCACAGGCCACCGCTATGGCTACACCTTC	CASSTGHRYGYTF